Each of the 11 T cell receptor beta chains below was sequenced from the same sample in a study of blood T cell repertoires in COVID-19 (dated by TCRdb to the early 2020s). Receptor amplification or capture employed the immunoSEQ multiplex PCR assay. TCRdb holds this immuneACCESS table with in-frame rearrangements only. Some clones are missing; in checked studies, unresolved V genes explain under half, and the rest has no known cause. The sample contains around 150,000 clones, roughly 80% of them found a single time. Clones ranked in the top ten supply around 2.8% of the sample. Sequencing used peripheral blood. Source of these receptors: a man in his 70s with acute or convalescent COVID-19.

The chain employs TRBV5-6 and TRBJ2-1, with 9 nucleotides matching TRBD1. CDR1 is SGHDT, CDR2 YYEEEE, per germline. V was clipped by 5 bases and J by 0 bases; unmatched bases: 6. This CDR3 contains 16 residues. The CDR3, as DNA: TGTGCCAGCAGGAGGGACAGGGCTTTCTCCTACAATGAGCAGTTCTTC. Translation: CASRRDRAFSYNEQFF.

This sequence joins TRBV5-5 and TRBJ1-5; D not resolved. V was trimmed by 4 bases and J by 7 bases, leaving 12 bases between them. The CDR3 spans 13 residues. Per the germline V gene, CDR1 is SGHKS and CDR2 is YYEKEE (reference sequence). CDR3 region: CASSIDQVQPQHF. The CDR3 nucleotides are TGTGCCAGCAGCATCGACCAGGTCCAGCCCCAGCATTTT.

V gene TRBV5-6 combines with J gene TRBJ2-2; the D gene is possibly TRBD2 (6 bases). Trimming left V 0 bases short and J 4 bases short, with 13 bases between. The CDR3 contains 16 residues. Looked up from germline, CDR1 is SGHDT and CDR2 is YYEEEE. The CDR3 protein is CASSLGGDFSTGELFF. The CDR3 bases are TGTGCCAGCAGCTTGGGCGGGGACTTCTCCACCGGGGAGCTGTTTTTT.

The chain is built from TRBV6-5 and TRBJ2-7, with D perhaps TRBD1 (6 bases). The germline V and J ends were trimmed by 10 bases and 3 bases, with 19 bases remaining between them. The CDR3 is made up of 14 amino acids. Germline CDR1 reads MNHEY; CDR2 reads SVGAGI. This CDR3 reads CATTADQGNYEQYF. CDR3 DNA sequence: TGTGCCACTACGGCAGATCAGGGGAACTACGAGCAGTACTTC.

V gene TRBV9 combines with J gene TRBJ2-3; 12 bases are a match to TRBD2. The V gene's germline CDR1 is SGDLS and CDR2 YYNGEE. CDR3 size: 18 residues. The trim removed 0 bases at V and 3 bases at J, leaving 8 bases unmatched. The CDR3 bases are TGTGCCAGCAGCGTAGACCTAGCGGGAGGGCCAGGTACAGATACGCAGTATTTT. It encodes CASSVDLAGGPGTDTQYF.

The CDR3 nucleotides read TGTGCCACCAGCAGAGAGGGCAGGGGTGGTACGCAGTATTTT. Amino acid sequence: CATSREGRGGTQYF. The rearrangement links TRBV15 to TRBJ2-3; maybe TRBD1 (6 bases). The V end was cut by 0 bases, the J end by 8 bases, with 12 bases between. Per the germline V gene, CDR1 is LNHNV and CDR2 is YYDKDF (reference sequence). This CDR3 has 14 amino acids. The entire variable domain, with the rest obtained from reference TRBV15 and TRBJ2-3, is as follows: DAMVIQNPRYQVTQFGKPVTLSCSQTLNHNVMYWYQQKSSQAPKLLFHYYDKDFNNEADTPDNFQSRRPNTSFCFLDIRSPGLGDTAMYLCATSREGRGGTQYFGPGTRLTVL.

CDR3 region: CASSIYRDRLEYNEQFF. The DNA of the CDR3 is TGTGCCAGCAGCATCTATAGGGACAGACTAGAGTACAATGAGCAGTTCTTC. The genes are TRBV2 and TRBJ2-1, with D tentatively TRBD1 (7 bases). CDR3 size: 17 residues. Per germline, CDR1 SNHLY and CDR2 FYNNEI. V was cut by 6 bases and J by 4 bases, with 22 bases left in between.

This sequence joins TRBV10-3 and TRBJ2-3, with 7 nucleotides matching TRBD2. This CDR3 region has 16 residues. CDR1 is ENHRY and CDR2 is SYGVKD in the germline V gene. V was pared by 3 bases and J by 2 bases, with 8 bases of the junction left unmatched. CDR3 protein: CAISDGLAVTTDTQYF. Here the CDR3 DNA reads TGTGCCATCAGTGACGGCCTAGCGGTGACCACAGATACGCAGTATTTT.

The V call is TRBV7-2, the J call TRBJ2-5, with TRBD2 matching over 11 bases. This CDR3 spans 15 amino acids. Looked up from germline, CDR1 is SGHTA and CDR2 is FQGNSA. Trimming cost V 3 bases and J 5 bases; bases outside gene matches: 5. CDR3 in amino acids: CASSFPTSGVETQYF. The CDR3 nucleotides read TGTGCCAGCAGCTTCCCGACTAGCGGGGTCGAGACCCAGTACTTC.

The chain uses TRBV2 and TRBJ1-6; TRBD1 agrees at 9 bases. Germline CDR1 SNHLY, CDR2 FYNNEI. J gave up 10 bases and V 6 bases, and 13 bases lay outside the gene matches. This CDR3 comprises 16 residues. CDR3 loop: CASSLRTGVEGSPLHF. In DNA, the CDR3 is TGTGCCAGCAGCCTTAGGACAGGGGTGGAAGGGTCACCCCTCCACTTT.

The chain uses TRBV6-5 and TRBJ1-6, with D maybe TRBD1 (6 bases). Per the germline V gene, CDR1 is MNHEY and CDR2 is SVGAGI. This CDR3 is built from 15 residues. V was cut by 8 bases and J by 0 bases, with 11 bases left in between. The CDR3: CASGRGSSYNSPLHF. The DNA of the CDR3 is TGTGCCAGCGGGAGGGGGAGCTCCTATAATTCACCCCTCCACTTT.